Shown below are 14 T cell receptor beta chains from a single sample sequenced in a study of cytomegalovirus exposure and HLA in healthy donors. Amplification used 60 Vbeta primers and 13 Jbeta primers. This table comes from immunoSEQ multiplex PCR, and its TCRdb copy is limited to in-frame clones, with some not included. This sample's clone table lists around 130,000 clones. The sequencing input was PBMCs. Receptors originate from a woman in her 40s in good health and CMV-seronegative.

The chain has TRBV4-3 and TRBJ2-2; tentative D call: TRBD2 (5 bases). The V and J ends lost 2 bases and 5 bases respectively, with 12 bases between them. The CDR3 is 15 residues long. Per germline, CDR1 LGHNA and CDR2 YSLEER. The CDR3 nucleotides are TGCGCCAGCAGCCAACCATCCGGGGTAACCGGGGAGCTGTTTTTT. It translates to CASSQPSGVTGELFF.

This rearrangement joins TRBV6-5 to TRBJ2-5; possibly TRBD1 for D (5 bases). The CDR3 spans 14 residues. The germline CDR1 and CDR2 sequences are MNHEY and SVGAGI. Trimming shortened V by 2 bases and J by 5 bases, and 12 bases separated the two germline ends. CDR3 loop: CASSYAQGGETQYF. The DNA for the CDR3 is TGTGCCAGCAGTTACGCGCAGGGTGGGGAGACCCAGTACTTC.

The chain links TRBV12-5 to TRBJ2-7, with TRBD1 matching over 8 bases. Trimming took 5 bases from V and 3 from J; bases not matched to a gene: 6. Germline V gene data show CDR1 as LGHNT and CDR2 as FRNRAP. The CDR3 sequence is 14 residues long. The CDR3 nucleotides are TGTGCTAGTGGTACGGACAGGGCGATCTACGAGCAGTACTTC. Amino acids: CASGTDRAIYEQYF.

The rearrangement links TRBV5-1 to TRBJ2-5; TRBD2 aligns across 12 bases. This CDR3 has 19 residues. Germline V gene lookup returns CDR1 SGHRS and CDR2 YFSETQ. The trim removed 4 bases at V and 9 bases at J, leaving 22 bases unmatched. The CDR3 DNA follows: TGCGCCAGCAGCCGTCTCGAGACTAGCGGGGGCTACCTAAGTGGGGCCCAGTACTTC. Protein product: CASSRLETSGGYLSGAQYF.

The chain employs TRBV28 and TRBJ1-4; no clear D gene. This CDR3 has 16 residues. Trimming removed 5 bases at V and 5 bases at J, with 18 bases between. CDR1 is MDHEN and CDR2 is SYDVKM in the germline V gene. CDR3 coding DNA: TGTGCCAGCAGTCCGTCTTCCGAAACTCTCAATGAAAAACTGTTTTTT. Residues: CASSPSSETLNEKLFF. The full variable domain, with the rest looked up from reference TRBV28 and TRBJ1-4, is DVKVTQSSRYLVKRTGEKVFLECVQDMDHENMFWYRQDPGLGLRLIYFSYDVKMKEKGDIPEGYSVSREKKERFSLILESASTNQTSMYLCASSPSSETLNEKLFFGSGTQLSVL.

This chain connects TRBV4-2 to TRBJ2-5, with TRBD1 as a possible D gene (5 bases). CDR1 LGHNA and CDR2 YNFKEQ come from the germline V gene. The CDR3 spans 16 residues. Trimming removed 0 bases from V and 0 bases from J, with 11 bases in between. The CDR3 DNA follows: TGTGCCAGCAGCCAAGAAGGGGCCCGTTACCAAGAGACCCAGTACTTC. Translation gives CASSQEGARYQETQYF.

The chain carries TRBV4-1 and TRBJ2-3, with 9 bases matching TRBD2. Germline V CDR1 and CDR2: MGHRA, YSYEKL. V shed 4 bases, J shed 2 bases, and the junction held 4 bases outside the gene matches. This CDR3 comprises 15 residues. CDR3: CASSLGLASTDTQYF. As DNA, the CDR3 is TGCGCCAGCAGCCTGGGACTAGCTTCCACAGATACGCAGTATTTT.

This chain links TRBV5-1 with TRBJ2-5; no clear D. The CDR3 covers 12 residues. Germline assignment: CDR1 SGHRS and CDR2 YFSETQ. The V end lost 0 bases, the J end lost 3 bases, and 3 bases lay between the germline ends. CDR3 sequence (DNA): TGCGCCAGCAGCTTGGATAAAGAGACCCAGTACTTC. This sequence encodes CASSLDKETQYF.

The chain links TRBV4-3 to TRBJ2-5; 7 bases line up with TRBD2. Per the germline V gene, CDR1 is LGHNA and CDR2 is YSLEER. The V and J ends lost 3 bases and 5 bases, in that order; junction bases with no gene match: 3. This CDR3 comprises 13 residues. The CDR3 reads CASSQAREETQYF. The CDR3 DNA reads as TGCGCCAGCAGCCAGGCGCGGGAGGAGACCCAGTACTTC.

This chain links TRBV7-6 with TRBJ2-5, with 10 positions matching TRBD1. This CDR3 region has 16 residues. CDR1 SGHVS and CDR2 FNYEAQ come from the germline V gene. J gave up 3 bases and V 2 bases, and 6 bases lay outside the gene matches. The CDR3 protein is CASSLRSGTGEETQYF. For the CDR3, the DNA is TGTGCCAGCAGCTTAAGATCCGGGACAGGGGAAGAGACCCAGTACTTC.

The chain has TRBV5-1 and TRBJ1-2; D uncertain. Germline V CDR1 and CDR2: SGHRS, YFSETQ. CDR3 length equals 14 residues. V was trimmed by 0 bases and J by 1 base, leaving 7 bases between them. The CDR3, as DNA: TGCGCCAGCAGCTTGGACAGTTATAACTATGGCTACACCTTC. It codes for CASSLDSYNYGYTF. Filled out from reference TRBV5-1 and TRBJ1-2, the complete variable domain reads KAGVTQTPRYLIKTRGQQVTLSCSPISGHRSVSWYQQTPGQGLQFLFEYFSETQRNKGNFPGRFSGRQFSNSRSEMNVSTLELGDSALYLCASSLDSYNYGYTFGSGTRLTVV.

The genes are TRBV19 and TRBJ1-5, with 7 bases identical to TRBD1. This CDR3 region has 16 residues. CDR1 LNHDA and CDR2 SQIVND come from the germline V gene (reference sequence). After removal of 5 bases from V and 2 bases from J, the junction contained 9 bases not matched to a gene. As DNA, the CDR3 is TGTGCCAGTAGTGGAGGGGGCCCCAACGGCAATCAGCCCCAGCATTTT. Translated, it gives CASSGGGPNGNQPQHF.

This chain links TRBV7-8 with TRBJ1-1; 10 nucleotides line up with TRBD1. J lost 1 base, V lost 5 bases, and 4 bases had no gene match. Germline V gene data show CDR1 as SGHVS and CDR2 as FQNEAQ. The CDR3 has 15 amino acids. CDR3 DNA sequence: TGTGCCAGCAGCCTGACAGGGGGCTGGAACACTGAAGCTTTCTTT. This sequence encodes CASSLTGGWNTEAFF.

The genes are TRBV2 and TRBJ1-1, with a possible D match to TRBD1 (5 bases). Germline V gives CDR1 SNHLY, CDR2 FYNNEI. The CDR3 totals 14 residues. Trimming stripped 6 bases from V and 0 bases from J, with 11 bases between. The CDR3 is CASRSTVLNTEAFF. CDR3 nucleotides: TGTGCCAGCAGATCGACAGTCTTGAACACTGAAGCTTTCTTT.